This T cell receptor beta chain was obtained from a study of blood T cell repertoires in COVID-19. About the study: Samples came from the United States, Italy and Spain, spanning acute and convalescent COVID-19. Sources were T cells, B-cell-depleted T cells, or PBMCs; the material itself was cDNA or gDNA.

How the authors handled the data: Estimates of nucleated cell counts were drawn from the amplification of reference gene primers. TCRdb keeps only in-frame clones here, not all; method: immunoSEQ multiplex PCR. V and J calls and clone size are given by that table; D and trimming were obtained from the DNA. The table records some 180,000 clones, roughly 90% of them present only once. This CDR3 has 14 residues. Trimming pared 4 bases from V and 3 bases from J, leaving 13 bases between. CDR1 and CDR2 from the germline V gene are MNHNY and SVGAGI (reference sequence). The count of this clone is one. The sequenced sample was peripheral blood. This clonotype was obtained from a man aged 35 to 55 with acute or convalescent COVID-19. The rearrangement uses TRBV6-6 and TRBJ2-7, with D perhaps assigned TRBD1 or TRBD2 (7 bases each). The CDR3 nucleotides read TGTGCCAGCAGTTCCTCAGGGGGGGTCTACGAGCAGTACTTC. Translated, it gives CASSSSGGVYEQYF.